This TCR beta chain came from a study of blood T cells in healthy people across ages. Across the whole study: Through template switching, about one barcoded beta molecule was captured per two T cells, as measured in model experiments. Broader study findings: In long-lived donors, naive CD4+ cell counts and diversity exceeded those of aged donors.

Combining a sample-barcoded 5' primer with a J-beta primer mix, a second PCR ran for 7 to 11 cycles. TCRdb called the 5' RACE reads again in MiXCR, with one record for every CDR3 protein. The data hold 1.6 million or so distinct CDR3 sequences, with 30% to 35% observed a single time. The sample holds a few counts of this clonotype. Its antigen remains unidentified. Source material: blood. The clonotype originates from a woman between 25 and 40 years old in good health.

The CDR3 reads CASSLSLARSYEQYF. Here the CDR3 DNA reads TGTGCCAGCAGTTTATCGCTAGCGAGATCCTACGAGCAGTACTTC. The V call is TRBV27, the J call TRBJ2-7; tentatively, D is TRBD2 (6 bases). Trimming took 0 bases from V and 1 from J, leaving 10 bases between them. CDR3 size: 15 residues. Germline V gene data show CDR1 as MNHEY and CDR2 as SMNVEV (reference sequence).